This T cell receptor (beta chain) emerged from a study of blood T cell repertoires in COVID-19. Produced via immunoSEQ multiplex PCR; TCRdb's table is partial and in-frame only. The table lists roughly 670,000 clones, about 90% of them singletons, with under 0.3% in the top ten. Trimming took 5 bases from V and 4 from J; bases not matched to a gene: 3. This CDR3 contains 14 residues. The germline CDR1 and CDR2 sequences are SGDLS and YYNGEE. The J gene is TRBJ1-5, the V gene TRBV9, with 10 bases lining up with TRBD1. This clonotype was obtained from a young woman with acute or convalescent COVID-19. The specimen sequenced was peripheral blood. The CDR3 coding sequence is TGTGCCAGCAGTGACAGGGGGCGGAATCAGCCCCAGCATTTT. This codes for CASSDRGRNQPQHF.